The T cell receptor beta chain described here comes from a study of cytomegalovirus exposure and HLA in healthy donors. In its sample, this clone was seen once. A multiplex PCR was run with 60 Vbeta primers and 13 Jbeta primers. Libraries were prepared by immunoSEQ multiplex PCR; TCRdb keeps only in-frame clonotypes and omits some of them. The sample carries about 180,000 clones, 80% recorded once. The TCR originated in a woman in her thirties in good health and CMV-seronegative. The sample consisted of PBMCs.

CDR3 sequence (DNA): TGTGCCAGCAGTGAAGGGAGCTTTAACATGAACACTGAAGCTTTCTTT. Protein: CASSEGSFNMNTEAFF. The rearrangement links TRBV6-1 to TRBJ1-1; D is unclear. This CDR3 comprises 16 residues. Trimming took 1 base from V and 0 from J, leaving 12 bases between them. Germline lookup yields CDR1 MNHNS and CDR2 SASEGT.